This T cell receptor (beta chain) was sequenced for a study of T cells expressing NK-cell markers. Study-level background: It was from sorted CD3+CD56+NKG2C+, CD3+CD56+NKG2C- and CD3+CD56-NKG2C+ T cells that TCR beta repertoires came.

Reanalyzing the 5' RACE reads, TCRdb keeps one entry per CDR3 protein, without DNA. The ten top clones account for around a sixth, within a sample of around 100,000 distinct CDR3 sequences. Notes on this clonotype: Its cognate antigen is unknown.

Broader study findings: Uncertainty persisted over the HCMV specificity of expanded NKG2C+ T cell clones.

The receptor's source is a woman aged 18-70 years in good health. The sequenced sample was blood T cells: a sorted CD56 or NKG2C T cell subset, CD4+ or CD8+ T cells, or bulk PBMC T cells (not recorded which).

Here the CDR3 reads CASSLYGLATNEQFF. The J gene is TRBJ2-1, the V gene TRBV27; TCRdb returns TRBD2, unconfirmable since there is no DNA. CDR1 is MNHEY, CDR2 SMNVEV, per germline (reference sequence). This CDR3 comprises 15 residues.